What follows describes a single TCR beta chain. Its antigen is not known. The CDR3 runs 14 residues. This sample is drawn from a study of siplizumab effects on memory and regulatory T cells. General observations from the study: Siplizumab brought about a significant reduction in alloreactive sequences traceable to unstimulated CD4+ memory cells. No more than a minor fraction of alloreactive clones could be traced back to unstimulated subsets. Naive T cells seemed more diverse than memory cells and seemed major alloresponse contributors.

Around 100,000 TCR templates per sample were assayed. Sequencing was performed with immunoSEQ multiplex PCR; in TCRdb, only in-frame clones are kept and a portion is missing. The data contain over 70,000 clones, 95% of them singletons. The sequence was collected from a human donor in good health. V is TRBV21-1 and J is TRBJ2-1; the DNA was not compared with TRBD2, the D call given in the table. TRBV21-1 is annotated as a pseudogene. What was sequenced was CD8+ T cells sorted from blood. As DNA, the CDR3 is TGTGCCAGGAAGAGCGGGAGGAAAAGGGATGAGCAGTTCTTC. It is translated as CARKSGRKRDEQFF.